A single sample is the source of the 18 T cell receptor beta chains below, sequenced in a study of CD8 T cells in Susac syndrome. The RNA input was roughly 0.5 to 1 ug, and it was reverse transcribed with random hexamers. TCRdb reanalysed the immunoSEQ multiplex PCR reads using MiXCR and keeps one entry per CDR3 protein. The repertoire holds approximately 74,000 distinct CDR3 sequences, with approximately 94% as singletons. Input material: CD4+ T cells from PBMCs. The receptor source for this set is a human donor with Susac syndrome.

V gene TRBV10-3 combines with J gene TRBJ2-7; 7 bases are shared with TRBD2. This CDR3 region has 13 residues. From germline, CDR1 is ENHRY and CDR2 SYGVKD. V was pared by 6 bases and J by 2 bases, with 4 bases of the junction left unmatched. For the CDR3, the DNA is TGTGCCATCAGCGAAGCGGGGACCTACGAGCAGTACTTC. It yields the protein CAISEAGTYEQYF.

The gene calls are TRBV19 and TRBJ1-1; no firm D call. Per the germline V gene, CDR1 is LNHDA and CDR2 is SQIVND (reference sequence). Trimming left V 3 bases short and J 7 bases short, with 15 bases between. There are 14 residues in the CDR3. For the CDR3, the DNA is TGTGCCAGTAGTATTGGGCTGGAAGGATTTGAAGCTTTCTTT. Translated: CASSIGLEGFEAFF.

This chain uses TRBV2 with TRBJ1-1, with D possibly TRBD1 on 6 matching bases. The V and J ends lost 7 bases and 1 base respectively, with 13 bases between them. In germline, CDR1 is SNHLY, CDR2 FYNNEI. This CDR3 comprises 14 residues. CDR3 amino acids: CASKDGGWNTEAFF. In DNA, the CDR3 is TGTGCCAGCAAGGACGGGGGCTGGAACACTGAAGCTTTCTTT.

The rearrangement joins TRBV3-1 to TRBJ1-2, with TRBD1 identical over 7 bases. Germline CDR1 and CDR2: LGHDT and YNNKEL (reference sequence). Trimming removed 5 bases from V and 4 bases from J; junction bases left unmatched: 4. The CDR3 loop spans 13 amino acids. The CDR3 protein is CASSSRDSYGYTF. CDR3 DNA: TGTGCCAGCAGCAGCCGGGACAGCTATGGCTACACCTTC. Filled out from reference TRBV3-1 and TRBJ1-2, the complete variable domain reads DTAVSQTPKYLVTQMGNDKSIKCEQNLGHDTMYWYKQDSKKFLKIMFSYNNKELIINETVPNRFSPKSPDKAHLNLHINSLELGDSAVYFCASSSRDSYGYTFGSGTRLTVV.

The DNA of the CDR3 is TGTGCCAGCAGGGACAGGAGAGGCGGAAACACCATATATTTT. Encoded protein: CASRDRRGGNTIYF. The chain is built from TRBV7-8 and TRBJ1-3; 7 bases match TRBD1. V gave up 6 bases and J gave up 4 bases; unmatched junction bases: 6. CDR3 length: 14 residues. CDR1 and CDR2 from the germline V gene are SGHVS and FQNEAQ.

J is TRBJ2-1 and V is TRBV12-2; TRBD2, the table's D call, was not compared with the DNA. TRBV12-2 is flagged as a pseudogene. This CDR3 spans 21 amino acids. CDR3 nucleotides: TGTGCAAGTCGCTTGAGACTAGCGGGGCTCCCCCTACCTAGGTCCTACAATGAGCAGTTCTTC. As protein: CASRLRLAGLPLPRSYNEQFF.

J is TRBJ1-5 and V is TRBV6-2 or TRBV6-3; possibly TRBD1 for D (5 bases). This CDR3 is built from 15 residues. Looked up from germline, CDR1 is MNHEY and CDR2 is SVGEGT. V was cut by 8 bases and J by 4 bases, with 18 bases left in between. CDR3 sequence (DNA): TGTGCCAGCTCCTCGGCGGGGGGATTTAATCAGCCCCAGCATTTT. Translation: CASSSAGGFNQPQHF.

A single count supports this clonotype. V gene TRBV5-1 combines with J gene TRBJ1-2; 8 bases fit TRBD1. The junction had 9 bases not matched to a gene; V was cut back by 4 bases and J by 7 bases. Germline loops: CDR1 SGHRS, CDR2 YFSETQ. This CDR3 has 14 residues. CDR3 DNA sequence: TGCGCCAGCAGCGTTAGACAGGGGATTGGTGGCTACACCTTC. It is translated as CASSVRQGIGGYTF.

V is TRBV12-3 or TRBV12-4 and J is TRBJ1-5; possibly TRBD1 for D (5 bases). The CDR3 runs to 14 residues. Trimming cost V 3 bases and J 4 bases, with 10 bases left between them. The CDR3, as DNA: TGTGCCAGCAGTTTTAGGGGCACGAATCAGCCCCAGCATTTT. This codes for CASSFRGTNQPQHF.

The rearrangement uses TRBV28 and TRBJ2-7, with a possible D match to TRBD2 (5 bases). Trimming took off 6 bases at V and 2 bases at J, with 14 bases between the two ends. The CDR3 is 14 residues long. Germline assignment: CDR1 MDHEN and CDR2 SYDVKM. The CDR3 loop reads CASRRGGSPYEQYF. In nucleotides, the CDR3 is TGTGCCAGCAGAAGAGGTGGGAGCCCCTACGAGCAGTACTTC.

The chain uses TRBV25-1 and TRBJ2-7, with 8 bases lining up with TRBD1. Germline loops: CDR1 MGHDK, CDR2 SYGVNS. The length of the CDR3 is 16 residues. After removal of 4 bases from V and 0 bases from J, the junction contained 8 bases not matched to a gene. The CDR3 bases are TGTGCCAGCAGTGTCCGACAGGGGCGAATCTCCTACGAGCAGTACTTC. It encodes CASSVRQGRISYEQYF.

The chain has TRBV12-3 or TRBV12-4 and TRBJ2-1; 11 bases fit TRBD2. CDR3 length: 14 amino acids. V dropped 6 bases and J dropped 5; count of bases not matched to a gene: 3. The CDR3 DNA reads as TGTGCCAGCAGGCGACTAGCGGGGAACAATGAGCAGTTCTTC. It codes for CASRRLAGNNEQFF.

The chain is built from TRBV29-1 and TRBJ1-5, with a possible D match to TRBD1 (5 bases). Germline V gene data show CDR1 as SQVTM and CDR2 as ANQGSEA. The CDR3 is 12 amino acids. The V end was cut by 4 bases, the J end by 5 bases, with 9 bases between. The CDR3 sequence is CSVATVDQPQHF. In nucleotides, the CDR3 is TGCAGCGTTGCGACAGTTGATCAGCCCCAGCATTTT.

J is TRBJ2-7 and V is TRBV4-1; D tentatively fits TRBD1 or TRBD2 (5 bases each). The CDR3 has 15 residues. CDR1 is MGHRA, CDR2 YSYEKL, per germline. The V end lost 4 bases, the J end lost 5 bases, and 18 bases lay between the germline ends. CDR3: CASSPHPTGRDEQYF. CDR3 nucleotides: TGCGCCAGCAGCCCTCACCCAACGGGGCGCGACGAGCAGTACTTC.

This clonotype showed up just once. This chain uses TRBV6-5 with TRBJ1-1; no definite D call. Germline V gene data show CDR1 as MNHEY and CDR2 as SVGAGI. This CDR3 is 13 amino acids long. V lost 2 bases to trimming and J lost 2 bases, with 6 bases between them. CDR3 DNA sequence: TGTGCCAGCAGTTACGGGCGAAACACTGAAGCTTTCTTT. As protein: CASSYGRNTEAFF.

The V and J genes are TRBV5-1 and TRBJ2-2, with 13 bases identical to TRBD2. Germline CDR1 SGHRS, CDR2 YFSETQ. This CDR3 region has 15 residues. With V trimmed by 3 bases and J by 6 bases, 2 bases remained unmatched. The CDR3 region has the DNA TGCGCCAGCAGCTGGACTAGCGGGGGCTCCGGGGAGCTGTTTTTT. It yields the protein CASSWTSGGSGELFF.

The CDR3 region is CASSRGRTESNQPQHF. CDR3 in DNA: TGTGCCAGCAGCCGTGGACGCACGGAGAGCAATCAGCCCCAGCATTTT. The chain employs TRBV6-6 and TRBJ1-5; unclear D gene. Germline V lookup: CDR1 MNHNY, CDR2 SVGAGI (reference sequence). Trimming took off 6 bases at V and 1 base at J, with 16 bases between the two ends. The CDR3 spans 16 residues.

This chain uses TRBV4-2 with TRBJ1-5, with TRBD1 matching 7 bases. CDR1 and CDR2 (germline): LGHNA, YNFKEQ. V lost 6 bases and J lost 0; bases outside the gene matches: 5. The CDR3 is made up of 15 amino acids. The CDR3: CASRDRFYSNQPQHF. Here the CDR3 DNA reads TGTGCCAGCAGGGACAGGTTTTATAGCAATCAGCCCCAGCATTTT.